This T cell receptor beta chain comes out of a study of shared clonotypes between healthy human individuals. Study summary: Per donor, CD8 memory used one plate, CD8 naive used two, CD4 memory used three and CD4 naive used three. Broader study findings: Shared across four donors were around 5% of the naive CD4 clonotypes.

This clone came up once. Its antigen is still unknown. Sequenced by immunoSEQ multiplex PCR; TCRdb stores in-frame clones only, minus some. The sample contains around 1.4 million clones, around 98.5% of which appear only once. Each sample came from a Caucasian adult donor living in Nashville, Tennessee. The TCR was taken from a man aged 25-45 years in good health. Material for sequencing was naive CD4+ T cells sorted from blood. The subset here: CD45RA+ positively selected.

The CDR3 nucleotides read TGTGCCAGCAGCTTGACTAGCGGGAGCGGGGCGGCCAAAAACATTCAGTACTTC. Translation: CASSLTSGSGAAKNIQYF. The chain links TRBV5-4 to TRBJ2-4, with 11 bases that match TRBD2. V was clipped by 1 base and J by 1 base; unmatched bases: 7. The CDR3 consists of 18 residues. Germline V gene data show CDR1 as SGHNT and CDR2 as YYREEE (reference sequence). Variable domain in full (rest from reference TRBV5-4 and TRBJ2-4): ETGVTQSPTHLIKTRGQQVTLRCSSQSGHNTVSWYQQALGQGPQFIFQYYREEENGRGNFPPRFSGLQFPNYSSELNVNALELDDSALYLCASSLTSGSGAAKNIQYFGAGTRLSVL.